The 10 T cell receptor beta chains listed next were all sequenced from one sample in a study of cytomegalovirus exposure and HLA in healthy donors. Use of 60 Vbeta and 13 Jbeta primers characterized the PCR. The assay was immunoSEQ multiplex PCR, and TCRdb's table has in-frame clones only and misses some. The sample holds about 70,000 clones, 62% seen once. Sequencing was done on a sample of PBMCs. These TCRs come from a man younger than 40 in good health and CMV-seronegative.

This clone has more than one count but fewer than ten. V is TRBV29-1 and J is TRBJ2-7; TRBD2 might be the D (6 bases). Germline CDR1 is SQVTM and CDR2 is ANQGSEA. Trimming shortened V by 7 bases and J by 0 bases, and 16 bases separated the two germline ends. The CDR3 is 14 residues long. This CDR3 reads CSALERASSYEQYF. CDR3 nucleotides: TGCAGCGCCCTCGAGCGGGCTAGCTCCTACGAGCAGTACTTC.

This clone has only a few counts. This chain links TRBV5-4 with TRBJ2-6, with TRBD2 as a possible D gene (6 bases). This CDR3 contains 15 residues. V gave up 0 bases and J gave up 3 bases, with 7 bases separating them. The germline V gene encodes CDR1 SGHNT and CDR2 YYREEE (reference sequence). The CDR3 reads CASSLVGGGANVLTF. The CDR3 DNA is TGTGCCAGCAGCTTGGTGGGGGGTGGGGCCAACGTCCTGACTTTC.

CDR3 sequence: CAISEWIAGGQETQYF. CDR3 nucleotides: TGTGCCATCAGTGAGTGGATAGCGGGGGGACAAGAGACCCAGTACTTC. This chain uses TRBV10-3 with TRBJ2-5; 10 positions match TRBD2. Germline V gives CDR1 ENHRY, CDR2 SYGVKD. Trimming at V came to 1 base and at J to 2 bases, leaving 4 bases not matched to a gene. The CDR3 sequence is 16 residues long.

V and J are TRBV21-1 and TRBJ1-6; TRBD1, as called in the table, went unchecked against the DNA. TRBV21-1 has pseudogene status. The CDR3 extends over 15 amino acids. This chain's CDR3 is CASRPPTGGTSPLHF. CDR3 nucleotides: TGTGCCAGCCGCCCCCCAACAGGGGGAACTTCACCCCTCCACTTT.

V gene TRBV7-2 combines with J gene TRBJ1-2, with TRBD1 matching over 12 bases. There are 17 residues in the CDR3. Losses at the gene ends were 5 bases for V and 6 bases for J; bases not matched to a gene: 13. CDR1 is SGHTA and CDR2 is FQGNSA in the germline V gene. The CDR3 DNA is TGTGCCAGCAGCCTAGTGGGGACAGGGGGCGGTCAAAATGGCTACACCTTC. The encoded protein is CASSLVGTGGGQNGYTF.

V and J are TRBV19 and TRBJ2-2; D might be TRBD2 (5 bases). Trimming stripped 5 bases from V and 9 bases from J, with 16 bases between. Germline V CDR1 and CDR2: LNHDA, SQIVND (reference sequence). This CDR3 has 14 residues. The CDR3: CASSEDWVNRELFF. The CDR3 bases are TGTGCCAGTAGTGAGGACTGGGTCAATCGGGAGCTGTTTTTT.

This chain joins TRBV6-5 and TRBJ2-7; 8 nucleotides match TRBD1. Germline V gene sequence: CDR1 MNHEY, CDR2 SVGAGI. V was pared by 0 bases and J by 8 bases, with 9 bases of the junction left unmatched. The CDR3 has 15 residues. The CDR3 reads CASSYSRDRGQQQYF. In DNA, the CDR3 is TGTGCCAGCAGTTACTCGAGAGACAGGGGTCAACAGCAGTACTTC.

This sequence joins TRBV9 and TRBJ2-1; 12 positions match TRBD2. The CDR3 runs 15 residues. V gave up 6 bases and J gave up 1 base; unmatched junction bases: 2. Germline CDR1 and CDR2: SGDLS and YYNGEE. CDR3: CASTLAGGSYNEQFF. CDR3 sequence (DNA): TGTGCCAGCACCCTAGCGGGGGGGTCCTACAATGAGCAGTTCTTC.

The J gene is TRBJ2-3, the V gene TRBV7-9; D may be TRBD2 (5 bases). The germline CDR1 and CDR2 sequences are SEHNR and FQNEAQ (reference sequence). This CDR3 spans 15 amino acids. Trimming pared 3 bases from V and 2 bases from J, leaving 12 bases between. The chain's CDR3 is CASSLKGAYTDTQYF. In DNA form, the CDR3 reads TGTGCCAGCAGCTTGAAGGGAGCCTACACAGATACGCAGTATTTT.

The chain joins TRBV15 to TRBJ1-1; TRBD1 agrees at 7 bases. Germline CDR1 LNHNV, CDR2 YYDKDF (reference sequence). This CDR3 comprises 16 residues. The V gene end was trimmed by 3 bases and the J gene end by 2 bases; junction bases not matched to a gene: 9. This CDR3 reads CATSSTSGQVNTEAFF. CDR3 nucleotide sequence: TGTGCCACCAGCAGCACCTCCGGACAGGTAAACACTGAAGCTTTCTTT.